The clone carrying this TCR beta chain was seen repeatedly, ten times or more. What it binds is not known. This sample is part of a study of CD8 T cells in ankylosing spondylitis. Overall study findings and caveats: Both synovial fluid and blood in reactive arthritis had previously been reported to carry some motif variants. A CD8+ phenotype characterized the disease-linked clones, which were relatively rare in peripheral blood.

TCRdb passed the 5' RACE reads through MiXCR, listing each CDR3 protein once. The sample comprises 300,000 to 350,000 distinct CDR3 sequences, less than 25% of which are singletons, and 3.5% rests with the top ten. This CDR3 has 12 residues. V was cut by 0 bases and J by 4 bases, with 6 bases left in between. Germline CDR1 is SQVTM and CDR2 is ANQGSEA. This TCR derives from a female donor with ankylosing spondylitis or in good health (not recorded which). The V gene is TRBV29-1, the J gene TRBJ1-2, with D unresolved. The sample was blood, either unsorted or a sorted T cell fraction (not recorded which). The CDR3 bases are TGCAGCGTTGAAGACGTCTTCTATGGCTACACCTTC. Translating gives CSVEDVFYGYTF.